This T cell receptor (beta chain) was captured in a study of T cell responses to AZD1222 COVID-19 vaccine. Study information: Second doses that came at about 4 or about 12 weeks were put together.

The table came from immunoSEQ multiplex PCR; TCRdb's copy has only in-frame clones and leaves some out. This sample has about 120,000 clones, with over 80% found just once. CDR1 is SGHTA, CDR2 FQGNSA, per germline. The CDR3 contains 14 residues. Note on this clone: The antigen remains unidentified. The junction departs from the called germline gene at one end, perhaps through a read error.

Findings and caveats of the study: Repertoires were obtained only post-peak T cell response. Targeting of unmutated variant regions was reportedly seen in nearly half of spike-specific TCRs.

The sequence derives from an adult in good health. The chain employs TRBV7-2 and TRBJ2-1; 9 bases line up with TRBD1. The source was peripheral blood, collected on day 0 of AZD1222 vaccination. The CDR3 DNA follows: TGTGCCAGCTGCTTTGGGACAGGGTACCCTGAGCAGTTCTTC. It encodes CASCFGTGYPEQFF.